This entry is about one T cell receptor (beta chain). This sample is part of a study of blood T cell repertoires in COVID-19. Study as a whole: Samples representing acute and convalescent COVID-19 were sourced from the United States, Italy and Spain.

Source study methods: Estimation of nucleated cell counts was performed using reference gene primer amplification. Profiling relied on immunoSEQ multiplex PCR, and the TCRdb table lists in-frame clones only, not all of them. V, J and clone size derive from that table, while D and trimming were established from the DNA sequence. Seen here are about 310,000 clones, under 90% observed once, and the top ten hold roughly a tenth. Individuals aged 18 to 89 years were recruited from approximately 22 US areas. Participants' own reports of clinical history determined their cohort assignment. This sequence was found in a woman under 40 who had recovered from COVID-19. The specimen was PBMCs or T cells enriched from blood (not recorded which).

CDR3 sequence (DNA): TGTGCCAGCAGTGATGAAAGCGGGAGCCCATCCAATGAGCAGTTCTTC. The encoded protein is CASSDESGSPSNEQFF. V and J are TRBV6-4 and TRBJ2-1, with 8 bases lining up with TRBD2. V lost 3 bases, J lost 6 bases, and 10 bases stayed unmatched. Germline V gene sequence: CDR1 MRHNA, CDR2 SNTAGT. The CDR3 covers 16 residues.